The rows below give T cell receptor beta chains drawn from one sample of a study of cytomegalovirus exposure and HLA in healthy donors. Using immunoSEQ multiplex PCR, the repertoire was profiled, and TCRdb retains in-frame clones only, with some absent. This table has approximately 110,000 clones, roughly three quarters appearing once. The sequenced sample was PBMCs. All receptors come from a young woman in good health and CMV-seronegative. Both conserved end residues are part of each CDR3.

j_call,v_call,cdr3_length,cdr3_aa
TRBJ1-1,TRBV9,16,CASRPTLQGPNTEAFF
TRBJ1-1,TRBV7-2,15,CASSLNRELNTEAFF
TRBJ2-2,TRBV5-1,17,CASSFRGLAYLTGELFF
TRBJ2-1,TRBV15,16,CATSRVRREGHNEQFF
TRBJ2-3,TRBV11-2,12,CASSASRDTQYF
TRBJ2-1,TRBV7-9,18,CASSLGSSGAAGDNEQFF
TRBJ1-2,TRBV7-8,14,CASSPRQGSYGYTF
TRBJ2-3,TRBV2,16,CASQGGWDILTDTQYF
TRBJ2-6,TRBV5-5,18,CASILRGLAGAGANVLTF
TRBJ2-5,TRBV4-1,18,CASSPDNYLWDRQETQYF
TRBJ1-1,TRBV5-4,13,CASSWVGVTEAFF
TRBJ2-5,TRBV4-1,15,CASSQTGLAQETQYF
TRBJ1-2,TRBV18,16,CASSPQPGTELDGYTF
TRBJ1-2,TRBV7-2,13,CASSLGDSYGYTF
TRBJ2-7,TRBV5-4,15,CASSAPDRLAYEQYF
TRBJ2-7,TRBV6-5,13,CASSLSASYEQYF
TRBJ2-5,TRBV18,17,CASSPRQSGGAGETQYF
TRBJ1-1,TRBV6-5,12,CASSFRNTEAFF
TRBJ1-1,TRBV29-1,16,CSVRSPLFTGYTEAFF
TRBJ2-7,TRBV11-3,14,CASSFRGRGYEQYF
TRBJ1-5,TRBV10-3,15,CAISEGQSLNQPQHF
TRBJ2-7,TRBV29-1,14,CSASSDRLSYEQYF
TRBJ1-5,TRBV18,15,CASSDTGDSNQPQHF
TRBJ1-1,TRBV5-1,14,CASSLGGGNTEAFF
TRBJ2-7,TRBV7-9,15,CASSLGTASSYEQYF
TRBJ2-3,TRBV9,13,CASSVGGGDTQYF
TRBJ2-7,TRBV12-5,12,CASGSDFYEQYF
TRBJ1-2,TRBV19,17,CASSTELLATSYFGYTF
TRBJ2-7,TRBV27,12,CASSSTGLEQYF
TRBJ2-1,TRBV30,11,CAWTGYLEQFF
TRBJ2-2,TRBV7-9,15,CASPWEAGEVGELFF
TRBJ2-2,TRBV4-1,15,CASSQDSKKTGELFF
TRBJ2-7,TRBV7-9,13,CASSLAPGWEQYF
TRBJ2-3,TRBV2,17,CASSRGLAGDGTDTQYF
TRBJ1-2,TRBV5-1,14,CASSWGQGADGYTF
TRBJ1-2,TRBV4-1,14,CASSRLGTGDGYTF
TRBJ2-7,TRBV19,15,CASSTAGTRPVEQYF
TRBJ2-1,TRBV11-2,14,CASSFRGFGGEQFF
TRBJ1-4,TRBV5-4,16,CASSLGTALGNEKLFF
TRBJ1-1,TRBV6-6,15,CASSTRGTGNTEAFF
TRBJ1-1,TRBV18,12,CASSSFDTEAFF
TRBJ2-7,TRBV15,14,CATSREQGADEQYF
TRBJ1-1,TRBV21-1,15,CASSKSEGADTEAFF
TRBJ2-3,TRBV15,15,CATSRGGVVTDTQYF
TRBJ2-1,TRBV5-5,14,CASRPGQGINEQFF
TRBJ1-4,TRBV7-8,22,CASSLVLAGTGKKRVTNEKLFF
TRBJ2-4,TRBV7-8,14,CASSFSGGGNIQYF
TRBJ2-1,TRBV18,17,CASSPQGSGGLINEQFF
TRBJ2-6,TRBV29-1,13,CSVAVRGANVLTF
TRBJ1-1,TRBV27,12,CASVGGANEAFF
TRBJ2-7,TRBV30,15,CAWSVRSVSSYEQYF
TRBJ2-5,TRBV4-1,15,CASSPPRGGVETQYF
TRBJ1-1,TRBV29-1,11,CSVGQGSEAFF
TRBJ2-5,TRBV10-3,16,CAISEPGLAGEETQYF
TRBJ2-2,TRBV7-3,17,CASSRDRGYGNTGELFF
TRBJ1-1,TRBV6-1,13,CASSLDQGSEAFF
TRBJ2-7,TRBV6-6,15,CASSYDRERTYEQYF
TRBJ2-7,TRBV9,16,CASSPGLAVSGHEQYF
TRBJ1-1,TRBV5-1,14,CASSLGAGNTEAFF
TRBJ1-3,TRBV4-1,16,CASSQIFSGTRGTIYF